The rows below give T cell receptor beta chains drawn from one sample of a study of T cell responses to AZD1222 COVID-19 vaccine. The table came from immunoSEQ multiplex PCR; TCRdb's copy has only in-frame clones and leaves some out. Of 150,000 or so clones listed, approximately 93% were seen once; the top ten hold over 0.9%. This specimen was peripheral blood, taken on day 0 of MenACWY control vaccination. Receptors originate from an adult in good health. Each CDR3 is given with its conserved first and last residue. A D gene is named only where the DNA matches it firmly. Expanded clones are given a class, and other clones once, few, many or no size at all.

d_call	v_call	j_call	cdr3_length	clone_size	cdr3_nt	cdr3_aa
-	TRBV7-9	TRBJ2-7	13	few	TGTGCCAGCAGCCCGGGACACTCGTCCGAGCAGTACTTC	CASSPGHSSEQYF
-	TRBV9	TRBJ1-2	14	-	TGTGCCAGCAGCGCACGACAGAAGGGCTATGGCTACACCTTC	CASSARQKGYGYTF
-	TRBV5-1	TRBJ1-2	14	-	TGCGCCAGCAGCTTGCTACAGGGTTCCTATGGCTACACCTTC	CASSLLQGSYGYTF
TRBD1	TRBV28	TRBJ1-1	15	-	TGTGCCAGCAGTTTAGCACAGGGGCTGAACACTGAAGCTTTCTTT	CASSLAQGLNTEAFF
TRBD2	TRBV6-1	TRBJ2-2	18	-	TGTGCCAGCAGTGAAAGACTAGCGGGAGTCAGGGGCACCGGGGAGCTGTTTTTT	CASSERLAGVRGTGELFF
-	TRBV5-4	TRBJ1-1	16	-	TGTGCCAGCAGCTTGGCTATACAGGGAGTGGGCACTGAAGCTTTCTTT	CASSLAIQGVGTEAFF
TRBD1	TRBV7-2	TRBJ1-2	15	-	TGTGCCAGCAGCTATAAGACAGGGGAGCTGAATGGCTACACCTTC	CASSYKTGELNGYTF
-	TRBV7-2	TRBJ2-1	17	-	TGTGCCAGCAGCTTAGTGATCGCGTTAAATCTCTACAATGAGCAGTTCTTC	CASSLVIALNLYNEQFF
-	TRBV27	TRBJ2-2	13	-	TGTGCCAGCAGTTTAAATCAGGGCGGGGAGCTGTTTTTT	CASSLNQGGELFF
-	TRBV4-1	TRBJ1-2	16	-	TGCGCCAGCAGCCAAGATGGGGGGGCGGAGAGATATGGCTACACCTTC	CASSQDGGAERYGYTF
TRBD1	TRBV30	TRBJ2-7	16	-	TGTGCCTGGAGCGGCCGCAGGGACAGGCCCTCCTACGAGCAGTACTTC	CAWSGRRDRPSYEQYF
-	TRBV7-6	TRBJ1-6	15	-	TGTGCCAGCAGCTTAGCTCCCGGGACCGCGCCACCCCTCCACTTT	CASSLAPGTAPPLHF
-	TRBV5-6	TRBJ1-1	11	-	TGTGCCAGCAGCTTCGGCTCTGAAGCTTTCTTT	CASSFGSEAFF
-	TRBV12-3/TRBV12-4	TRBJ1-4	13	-	TGTGCCAGCAGGGCGGGGGAAAATGAAAAACTGTTTTTT	CASRAGENEKLFF
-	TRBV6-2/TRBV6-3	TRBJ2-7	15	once	TGTGCCAGCAGTAACCCGCTAGGGTCAATCGTCGAGCAGTACTTC	CASSNPLGSIVEQYF
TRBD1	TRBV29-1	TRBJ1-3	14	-	TGCAGCGTCGGGACCGGGACAGCTGGAAACACCATATATTTT	CSVGTGTAGNTIYF
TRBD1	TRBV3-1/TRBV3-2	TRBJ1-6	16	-	TGTGCCAGCAGCCAAGGGTTGGGACAGGGAAATTCACCCCTCCACTTT	CASSQGLGQGNSPLHF
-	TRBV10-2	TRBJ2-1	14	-	TGCGCCAGCAGTGAGTCGATACTGGGCAATGAGCAGTTCTTC	CASSESILGNEQFF
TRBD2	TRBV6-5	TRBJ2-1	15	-	TGTGCCAGCCGTCAACCGGGACTAAAGTACAATGAGCAGTTCTTC	CASRQPGLKYNEQFF
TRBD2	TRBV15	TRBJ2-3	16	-	TGTGCCACCAGTACGGCGGGAGGAGGTTGGACAGATACGCAGTATTTT	CATSTAGGGWTDTQYF
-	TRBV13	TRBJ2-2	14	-	TGTGCCAGCAGAACCCGGACAAACACCGGGGAGCTGTTTTTT	CASRTRTNTGELFF
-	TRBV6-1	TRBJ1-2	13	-	TGTGCCAGCAGTGAAGGTACCGGTTATGGCTACACCTTC	CASSEGTGYGYTF
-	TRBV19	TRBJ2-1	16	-	TGTGCCAGTAGTAATCATGGGGGCGGGGCCTACAATGAGCAGTTCTTC	CASSNHGGGAYNEQFF
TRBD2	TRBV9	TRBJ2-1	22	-	TGTGCCAGCAGCTCAGAGATTTTGGGACTAGCGGGAAAGCGAAGCTCCTACAATGAGCAGTTCTTC	CASSSEILGLAGKRSSYNEQFF
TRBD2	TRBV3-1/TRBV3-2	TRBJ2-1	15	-	TGTGCCAGCAGCCAGACGGGACTAGCGGGAAATGAGCAGTTCTTC	CASSQTGLAGNEQFF
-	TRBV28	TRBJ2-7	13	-	TGTGCCAGCAGTAACTCCGCGTCCTACGAGCAGTACTTC	CASSNSASYEQYF
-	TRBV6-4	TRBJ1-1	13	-	TGTGCCAGCAGGGGAGGCCGGGACACTGAAGCTTTCTTT	CASRGGRDTEAFF
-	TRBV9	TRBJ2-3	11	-	TGTGCCAGCAGCTTCTTCGACGAGCAGTATTTT	CASSFFDEQYF
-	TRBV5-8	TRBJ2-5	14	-	TGTGCCAGCAGCTTGACCACAGAGCAAGAGACCCAGTACTTC	CASSLTTEQETQYF
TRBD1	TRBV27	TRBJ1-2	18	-	TGTGCCAGCAGTTTCCTCCGGACAGGGATTCTGCTCTCTGGGGGCTACACCTTC	CASSFLRTGILLSGGYTF
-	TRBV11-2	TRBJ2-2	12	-	TGTGCCAGCAGCTTAGCCTCCGGGGAGCTGTTTTTT	CASSLASGELFF
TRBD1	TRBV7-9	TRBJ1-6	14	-	TGTGCCAGCAGCGTGACAGGGATTAATTCACCCCTCCACTTT	CASSVTGINSPLHF
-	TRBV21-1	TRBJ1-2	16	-	TGTGCCAGCAGCAAAGTATGGGAGTTAAGGGACTATGGCTACACCTTC	CASSKVWELRDYGYTF
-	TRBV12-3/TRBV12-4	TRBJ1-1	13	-	TGTGCCAGCAAGGAGGGGTCGAACACTGAAGCTTTCTTT	CASKEGSNTEAFF
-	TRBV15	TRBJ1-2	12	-	TGTGCCACCAGCGCAGGGAACTATGGCTACACCTTC	CATSAGNYGYTF
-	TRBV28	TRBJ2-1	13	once	TGTGCCAGCAGCCCTCCCGGCCGGGCCGAGCAGTTCTTC	CASSPPGRAEQFF
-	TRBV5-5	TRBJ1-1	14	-	TGTGCCAGCAGCTTGGGGGGCGCGGGGACTGAAGCTTTCTTT	CASSLGGAGTEAFF
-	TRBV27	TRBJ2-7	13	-	TGTGCCAGCAGTCTTCTGGGGCCCTACGAGCAGTACTTC	CASSLLGPYEQYF
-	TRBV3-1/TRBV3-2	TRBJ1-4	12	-	TGTGCCAGCAGCCAAGTCAATGAAAAACTGTTTTTT	CASSQVNEKLFF
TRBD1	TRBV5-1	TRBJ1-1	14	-	TGCGCCAGCAGCCAGGAGGGGGCTTACGGGCAAGCTTTCTTT	CASSQEGAYGQAFF
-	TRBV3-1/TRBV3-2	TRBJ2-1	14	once	TGTGCCAGCAGCCAAGCCCCCAACTACAATGAGCAGTTCTTC	CASSQAPNYNEQFF
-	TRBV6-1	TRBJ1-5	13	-	TGTGCCAGCAGTGCCAGGGAGGGTCAGCCCCAGCATTTT	CASSAREGQPQHF
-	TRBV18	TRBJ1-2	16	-	TGTGCCAGCTCCGCTCCCCCCCGGGACTTTAACTATGGCTACACCTTC	CASSAPPRDFNYGYTF
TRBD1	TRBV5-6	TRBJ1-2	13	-	TGTGCCAGCAGCCCATACACAGGGGATGGCTACACCTTC	CASSPYTGDGYTF
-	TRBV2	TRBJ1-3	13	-	TGTGCCCTGGGGGGGAGCTCTGGAAACACCATATATTTT	CALGGSSGNTIYF
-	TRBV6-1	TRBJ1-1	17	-	TGTGCCAGCAGTGAATTCAGCTCAGGAATCGGGAACACTGAAGCTTTCTTT	CASSEFSSGIGNTEAFF
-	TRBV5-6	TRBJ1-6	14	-	TGTGCCAGCAGCTTGGACGGTTATAATTCACCCCTCCACTTT	CASSLDGYNSPLHF
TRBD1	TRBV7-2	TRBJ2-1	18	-	TGTGCCAGCAGCCTTCGGACCGGGACAGGGGGCGCCTACAATGAGCAGTTCTTC	CASSLRTGTGGAYNEQFF
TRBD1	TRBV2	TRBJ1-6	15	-	TGTGCCAGCAGTATACAGGGGTCCTATAATTCACCCCTCCACTTT	CASSIQGSYNSPLHF
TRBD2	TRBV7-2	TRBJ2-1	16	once	TGTGCCAGCAGCCCGATACTAGCGGGAGGCGATATTGAGCAGTTCTTC	CASSPILAGGDIEQFF
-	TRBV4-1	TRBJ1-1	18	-	TGCGCCAGCAGCCAACGAGCCAATAGCGCCGGAATGAACACTGAAGCTTTCTTT	CASSQRANSAGMNTEAFF
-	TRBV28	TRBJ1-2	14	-	TGTGCCAGCAGTTTACTCGGCAGAAACTATGGCTACACCTTC	CASSLLGRNYGYTF
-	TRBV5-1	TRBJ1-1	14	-	TGCGCCAGCAACGCAGGGGAGGCTATAAGTGAAGCTTTCTTT	CASNAGEAISEAFF
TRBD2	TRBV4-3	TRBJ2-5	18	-	TGCGCCAGCAAGGGGCTAGCGGGGGGGCCCTGGTACCAAGAGACCCAGTACTTC	CASKGLAGGPWYQETQYF
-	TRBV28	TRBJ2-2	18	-	TGTGCCAGCAGCGGGACGGTGGCGGGACCTTTGTTCGCCGGGGAGCTGTTTTTT	CASSGTVAGPLFAGELFF
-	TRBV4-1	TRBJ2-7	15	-	TGCGCCAGCAGCCAAGAGTGGCAGGCCTCCTACGAGCAGTACTTC	CASSQEWQASYEQYF
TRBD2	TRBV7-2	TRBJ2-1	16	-	TGTGCCAGCAGAGGACGGGAGGGCCCTCTCTACAATGAGCAGTTCTTC	CASRGREGPLYNEQFF
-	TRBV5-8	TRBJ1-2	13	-	TGTGCCAGCAGCTTTTCTGGGCCCTATGGCTACACCTTC	CASSFSGPYGYTF
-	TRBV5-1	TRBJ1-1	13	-	TGCGCCAGCAGCTTGGGTGCCGGGGAGGGAGCTTTCTTT	CASSLGAGEGAFF